Listed here is a single T cell receptor (beta chain). Here immunoSEQ multiplex PCR was the method, and the copy in TCRdb shows in-frame clones only, minus some. The top ten hold approximately 0.2% of the sample, which has tens of thousands of clones, 85% to 95% seen once. This CDR3 spans 16 amino acids. V was clipped by 0 bases and J by 5 bases; unmatched bases: 5. Germline CDR1 is MNHEY and CDR2 is SMNVEV (reference sequence). This sample was taken from a study of T cell changes during pregnancy in multiple sclerosis. Sequenced here: CD4+ T cells from peripheral blood mononuclear cells, sampled before pregnancy. This sequence originates from a female donor with multiple sclerosis, enrolled in a pregnancy study. This chain connects TRBV27 to TRBJ2-2; 8 nucleotides line up with TRBD2. This chain's CDR3 is CASSLSGTGGTGELFF. The CDR3 DNA reads TGTGCCAGCAGTTTATCGGGAACGGGAGGGACCGGGGAGCTGTTTTTT.